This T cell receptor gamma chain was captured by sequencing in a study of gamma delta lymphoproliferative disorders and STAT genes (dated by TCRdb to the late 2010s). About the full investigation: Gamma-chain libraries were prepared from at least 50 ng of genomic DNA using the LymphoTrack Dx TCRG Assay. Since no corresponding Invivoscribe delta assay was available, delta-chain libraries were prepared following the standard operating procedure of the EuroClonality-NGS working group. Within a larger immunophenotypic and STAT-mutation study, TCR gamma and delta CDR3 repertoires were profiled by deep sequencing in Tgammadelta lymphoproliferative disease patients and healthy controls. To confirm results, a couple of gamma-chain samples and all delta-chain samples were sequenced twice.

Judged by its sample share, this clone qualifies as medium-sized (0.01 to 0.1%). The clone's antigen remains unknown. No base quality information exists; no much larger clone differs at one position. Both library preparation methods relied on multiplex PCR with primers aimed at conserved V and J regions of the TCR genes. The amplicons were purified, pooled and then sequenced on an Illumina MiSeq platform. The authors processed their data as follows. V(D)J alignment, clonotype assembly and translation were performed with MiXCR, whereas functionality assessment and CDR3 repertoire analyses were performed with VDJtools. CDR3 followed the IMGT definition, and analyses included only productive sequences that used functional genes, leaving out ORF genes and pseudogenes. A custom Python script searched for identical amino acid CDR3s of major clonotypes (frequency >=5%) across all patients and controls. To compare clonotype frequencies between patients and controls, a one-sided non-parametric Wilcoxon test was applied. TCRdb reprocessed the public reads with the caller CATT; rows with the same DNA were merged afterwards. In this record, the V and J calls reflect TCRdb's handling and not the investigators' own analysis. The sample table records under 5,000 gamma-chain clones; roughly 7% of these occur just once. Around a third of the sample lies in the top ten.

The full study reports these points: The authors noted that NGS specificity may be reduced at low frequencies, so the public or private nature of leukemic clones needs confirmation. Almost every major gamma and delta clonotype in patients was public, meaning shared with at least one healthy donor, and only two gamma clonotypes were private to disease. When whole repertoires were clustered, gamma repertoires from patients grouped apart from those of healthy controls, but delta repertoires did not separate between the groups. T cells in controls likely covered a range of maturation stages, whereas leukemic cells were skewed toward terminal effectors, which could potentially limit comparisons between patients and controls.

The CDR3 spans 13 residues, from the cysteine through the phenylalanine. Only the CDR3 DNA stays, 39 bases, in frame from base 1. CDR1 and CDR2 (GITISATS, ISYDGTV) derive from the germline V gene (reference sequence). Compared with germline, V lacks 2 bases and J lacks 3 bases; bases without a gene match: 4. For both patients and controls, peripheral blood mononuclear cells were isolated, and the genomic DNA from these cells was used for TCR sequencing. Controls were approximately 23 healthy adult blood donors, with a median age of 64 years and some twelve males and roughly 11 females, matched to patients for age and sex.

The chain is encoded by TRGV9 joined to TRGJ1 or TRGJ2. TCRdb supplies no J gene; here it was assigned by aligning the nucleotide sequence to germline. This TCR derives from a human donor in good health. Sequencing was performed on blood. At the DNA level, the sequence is TGTGCCTTGTGGGAGGGAACTTATTATAAGAAACTCTTT. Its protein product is CALWEGTYYKKLF.